Shown below are 8 T cell receptor beta chains from a single sample sequenced in a study of shared clonotypes between healthy human individuals. Sequencing used immunoSEQ multiplex PCR; TCRdb keeps in-frame clones, though not all of them. Of some 1 million clones in the sample, about three quarters were seen once. Material: memory CD4+ T cells sorted from blood. Subset described: CD45RA-negative fraction. The receptor set was obtained from a young man in good health.

This clone was counted only a few times. At the DNA level, this CDR3 is encoded by other sequences in the same sample as well. CDR3 DNA: TGTGCCAGCAGTTTAAGAGGGACAGGGTACGAGCAGTACTTC. Translating gives CASSLRGTGYEQYF. The chain combines TRBV27 with TRBJ2-7, with 9 bases aligning to TRBD1. Germline CDR1 reads MNHEY; CDR2 reads SMNVEV (reference sequence). CDR3 length: 14 amino acids. Trimming removed 2 bases from V and 4 bases from J; junction bases left unmatched: 3.

The rearrangement links TRBV6-1 to TRBJ1-1; D not resolved. CDR3 length: 15 residues. V dropped 7 bases and J dropped 1 base, with 16 bases sitting between them. Germline V gene sequence: CDR1 MNHNS, CDR2 SASEGT. CDR3 sequence reads: CASTPLGTSNTEAFF. CDR3 coding DNA: TGTGCCAGCACTCCGCTGGGCACTTCGAACACTGAAGCTTTCTTT.

The chain employs TRBV6-5 and TRBJ2-7; D is uncertain. This CDR3 spans 11 amino acids. V dropped 6 bases and J dropped 1 base, with 4 bases sitting between them. In germline, CDR1 is MNHEY, CDR2 SVGAGI. This CDR3 is CASRNSYEQYF. CDR3 in DNA: TGTGCCAGCAGGAATTCCTACGAGCAGTACTTC.

The sample holds one count of this clone. The chain carries TRBV9 and TRBJ1-3; D is unclear. CDR1 is SGDLS, CDR2 YYNGEE, per germline. This CDR3 region has 15 residues. Trimming shortened V by 3 bases and J by 3 bases, and 13 bases separated the two germline ends. The CDR3 loop is CASSATESSGNTIYF. As DNA, the CDR3 is TGTGCCAGCAGCGCCACCGAAAGCAGTGGAAACACCATATATTTT.

V is TRBV7-9 and J is TRBJ1-2; TRBD1 might be the D (6 bases). Germline CDR1 is SEHNR and CDR2 is FQNEAQ (reference sequence). Trimming pared 3 bases from V and 0 bases from J, leaving 11 bases between. The CDR3 extends over 15 amino acids. The CDR3 reads CASSFQGSANYGYTF. The CDR3 region has the DNA TGTGCCAGCAGCTTCCAGGGGTCAGCTAACTATGGCTACACCTTC.

The chain recombines TRBV6-5 with TRBJ2-7, with TRBD2 matching 7 bases. The end of the DNA is better explained by TRBJ2-5, so the J call may be wrong. The V gene's germline CDR1 is MNHEY and CDR2 SVGAGI. This CDR3 is built from 15 residues. CDR3 bases: TGTGCCAGCGCGTTCTCGGGCGGGAGTAGGGAGACCCAGTACTTC. This gives the protein CASAFSGGSRETQYF.

This chain uses TRBV2 with TRBJ1-1, with D perhaps TRBD1 (5 bases). CDR3 size: 14 residues. V was clipped by 6 bases and J by 1 base, with 12 bases between them. Per the germline V gene, CDR1 is SNHLY and CDR2 is FYNNEI. CDR3 DNA sequence: TGTGCCAGCAGCCCCAGGGATAAGAACACTGAAGCTTTCTTT. Residues: CASSPRDKNTEAFF.

This clone appeared once. This sequence joins TRBV19 and TRBJ2-1; TRBD2 matches 8 bases. V dropped 7 bases and J dropped 0; count of bases not matched to a gene: 8. This CDR3 is 16 amino acids long. Per germline, CDR1 LNHDA and CDR2 SQIVND (reference sequence). CDR3 sequence reads: CASTEGLAGSYNEQFF. Here the CDR3 DNA reads TGTGCCAGTACCGAGGGGCTAGCGGGCTCCTACAATGAGCAGTTCTTC.